This T cell receptor beta chain is drawn from a study of blood T cells in healthy people across ages. Looked up from germline, CDR1 is MNHEY and CDR2 is SVGAGI. The CDR3 extends over 14 amino acids. V was trimmed by 0 bases and J by 0 bases, leaving 5 bases between them. Concerning this clonotype: Its antigen remains unidentified.

Each sample used at least 6.5 million PBMCs. Through a sample-barcoded 5' primer and a J-beta primer mix, a second PCR was run for about 6 to 11 cycles. TCRdb fed the 5' RACE reads into MiXCR, producing one record per CDR3 protein. The sample lists around 800,000 distinct CDR3 sequences; roughly 25% were seen once. Findings and limits, study-wide: Age showed a roughly linear inverse relationship with TCR beta diversity per million T cells.

The same sample was also used in a study of T cells of mothers and their children. This second report adds: The M1S primer of the second PCR added sample barcodes and 2-4 random nucleotides. Overlap ran slightly, non-significantly higher for related than unrelated mother-child pairs.

This clonotype was obtained from a boy between 10 and 17 years old in good health. Sequences were obtained from blood. V and J are TRBV6-5 and TRBJ1-1, with D unclear. The CDR3 DNA reads as TGTGCCAGCAGTTACTCGCGTCTGAACACTGAAGCTTTCTTT. The encoded protein is CASSYSRLNTEAFF.